This TCR beta chain was sequenced during a study of CD8+CD57+ T cells in acquired aplastic anemia. For the study at large: Each DNA sample taken from sorted CD4+ and CD8+ cells came to 2.5 to 4 ug on average. CD4+ reads averaged about 11 million in healthy donors. Study-wide results and caveats: The same twenty-nine CD8+ CDR3 sequences occurred in patients and in controls.

This clonotype has only a few counts. Its target is not known. Genomic DNA was employed as the template in profiling TCR beta VDJ and CDR3. TCRdb re-called the reads through MiXCR, storing one row per CDR3 protein. The sample lists some 180,000 distinct CDR3 sequences, approximately 46% seen once, with under 3.5% in the top ten. Sequenced input: sorted CD4+, CD8+, or CD8+CD57+ T cells (not recorded which) from PBMCs. The clonotype was recovered from a human donor in good health.

This CDR3 is CSARDLQTFGNTIYF. CDR3 coding DNA: TGCAGTGCTAGAGATTTACAGACCTTCGGAAACACCATATATTTT. This chain links TRBV20-1 with TRBJ1-3, with unresolved D. Trimming shortened V by 0 bases and J by 4 bases, and 13 bases separated the two germline ends. This CDR3 region has 15 residues. In germline, CDR1 is DFQATT, CDR2 SNEGSKA (reference sequence).